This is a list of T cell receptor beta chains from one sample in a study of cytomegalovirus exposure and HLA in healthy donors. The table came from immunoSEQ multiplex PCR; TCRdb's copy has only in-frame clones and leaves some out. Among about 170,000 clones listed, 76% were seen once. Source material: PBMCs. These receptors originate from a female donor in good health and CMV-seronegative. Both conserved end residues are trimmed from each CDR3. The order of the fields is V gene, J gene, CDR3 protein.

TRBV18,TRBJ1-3,ASSPGTGDTSTIY
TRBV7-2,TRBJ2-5,ASSLMVLGRETQY
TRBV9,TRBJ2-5,ASSLSEYETQY
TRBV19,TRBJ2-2,ASSIGDLTGELF
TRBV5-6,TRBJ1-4,ASSLRAGVGEKLF
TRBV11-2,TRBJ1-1,ASSLDAGRNTEAF
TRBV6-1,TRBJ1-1,ASSEGQGNTEAF
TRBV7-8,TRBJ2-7,ASQAGGHEQY
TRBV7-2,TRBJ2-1,ASRYRAAYNEQF
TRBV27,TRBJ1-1,ASSFMGQGGKAF
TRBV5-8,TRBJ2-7,ASSWSGSNNEQY
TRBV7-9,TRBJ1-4,ASSLGQAYNEKLF
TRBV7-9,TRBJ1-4,ASSTTRGRRGVDQF
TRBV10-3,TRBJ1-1,AISDTDKAF
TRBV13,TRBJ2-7,ASSLSRRGQASYEQY
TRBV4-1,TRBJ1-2,ASSDWAGAGYGYT
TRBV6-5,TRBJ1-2,ASSYMEGGNYGYT
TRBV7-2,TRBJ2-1,ASSLPGRNEQF
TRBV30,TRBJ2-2,AWSPTGTGELF
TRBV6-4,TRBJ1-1,ASSDRENSEAF
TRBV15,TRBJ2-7,ATSRGTGAYEQY
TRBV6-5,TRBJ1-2,ASSYTMGTNYGYT
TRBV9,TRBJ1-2,ASSDLGHLRYGYT
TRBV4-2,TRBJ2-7,ASSQSRGVDGDEQY
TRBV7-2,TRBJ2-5,ASSPTSGVTETQY
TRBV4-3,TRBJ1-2,ASSQDSGGGYT
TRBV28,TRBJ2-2,ASTKSGELF
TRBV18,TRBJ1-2,ASSLPRGRTNYGYT
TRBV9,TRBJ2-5,ASSVEWGGGAETQY
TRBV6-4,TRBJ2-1,ASSDSAGGPNNEQF
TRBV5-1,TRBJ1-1,ASSPGTEDTEAF
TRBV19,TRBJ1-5,ASRTRDTLLQPQH
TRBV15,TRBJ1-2,ATSSSGRAPYGYT
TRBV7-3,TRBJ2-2,ASSKRGQGYGELF
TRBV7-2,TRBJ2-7,ASSSYRANSGGEQY
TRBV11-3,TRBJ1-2,ASSSLGQGVGGYT
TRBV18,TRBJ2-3,ASSPGLAGSTQY
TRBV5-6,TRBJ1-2,ASSRRTGLGGYT
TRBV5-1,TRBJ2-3,ASSLTSGRADTQY
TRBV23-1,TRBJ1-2,ASRGPPAYGYT
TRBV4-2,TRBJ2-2,ASSLTSGTNTGELF